This T cell receptor (beta chain) derives from a study of T cell changes during pregnancy in multiple sclerosis. Generated by immunoSEQ multiplex PCR, the TCRdb table keeps only in-frame clones and is missing some. The sample shows approximately 90,000 clones, approximately 90% of them seen only once. V was pared by 3 bases and J by 1 base, with 13 bases between. This CDR3 has 16 amino acids. The TCR sequence derives from a female donor with multiple sclerosis, enrolled in a pregnancy study. The chain combines TRBV23-1 with TRBJ1-5; tentative D call: TRBD1 (6 bases). TRBV23-1 carries the ORF label, with uncertain function. Sequencing used peripheral blood, obtained in the first trimester of pregnancy. The DNA for the CDR3 is TGCGCCAGCAGTCACGTCCGGCAGGGGAGCAATCAGCCCCAGCATTTT. This codes for CASSHVRQGSNQPQHF.